The 30 T cell receptor beta chains below all came from one sample that was sequenced in a study of blood T cell repertoires in COVID-19. The assay was immunoSEQ multiplex PCR, and TCRdb's table has in-frame clones only and misses some. Of some 290,000 clones listed, approximately 87% are singletons. Sequenced: peripheral blood. The receptors originated from a woman between 25 and 40 years old with COVID-19, enrolled during active disease.

This chain connects TRBV29-1 to TRBJ1-2, with TRBD1 matching 9 bases. CDR3 size: 15 residues. CDR1 is SQVTM, CDR2 ANQGSEA, per germline. The trim removed 3 bases at V and 8 bases at J, leaving 13 bases unmatched. The CDR3 DNA follows: TGCAGCGTTGAGATTACCGGGACAGGGACTGGAGGCTACACCTTC. It is translated as CSVEITGTGTGGYTF.

In the case of this clone: This same CDR3 is encoded by further DNA sequences in the sample. The chain has TRBV28 and TRBJ1-5; D is perhaps TRBD1 (6 bases). Germline assignment: CDR1 MDHEN and CDR2 SYDVKM. V lost 8 bases and J lost 1, with 12 bases in between. The CDR3 loop spans 14 amino acids. CDR3 region: CASSGQKSNQPQHF. In DNA, the CDR3 is TGTGCCAGCTCTGGACAGAAGAGCAATCAGCCCCAGCATTTT.

The chain recombines TRBV10-1 with TRBJ2-5; 7 bases match TRBD2. The CDR3 is 16 amino acids. V shed 3 bases, J shed 3 bases, and the junction held 10 bases outside the gene matches. Per the germline V gene, CDR1 is WNHNN and CDR2 is SYGVQD (reference sequence). The CDR3 reads CASSDASGGAKETQYF. In nucleotides, the CDR3 is TGCGCCAGCAGTGACGCTAGCGGAGGTGCGAAAGAGACCCAGTACTTC.

The chain carries TRBV27 and TRBJ2-5, with a weak D call TRBD2 (6 bases). Germline CDR1 and CDR2: MNHEY and SMNVEV (reference sequence). Trimming took 8 bases from V and 2 from J, leaving 21 bases between them. The CDR3 loop spans 16 amino acids. The CDR3 coding sequence is TGTGCCAGCTCGGGTAGCGGATTCCCTCTTCAAGAGACCCAGTACTTC. Encoded protein: CASSGSGFPLQETQYF.

The chain joins TRBV4-2 to TRBJ1-5; no clear D. This CDR3 region has 14 residues. Between the trimmed V and J ends, which lost 5 bases and 2 bases, there was a span of 10 bases. Germline values: CDR1 LGHNA, CDR2 YNFKEQ. CDR3 loop: CASSSGNGNQPQHF. CDR3 nucleotide sequence: TGTGCCAGCAGCTCGGGGAACGGCAATCAGCCCCAGCATTTT.

This chain uses TRBV19 with TRBJ1-2; 9 bases match TRBD1. The CDR3 runs 11 residues. V shed 10 bases and J 8 bases; nucleotides not matched to a gene: 5. CDR1 is LNHDA and CDR2 is SQIVND in the germline V gene (reference sequence). Here the CDR3 DNA reads TGTGCCACCACGACAGGGGGAGGCTACACCTTC. It is translated as CATTTGGGYTF.

This clone has only one observation. V gene TRBV27 combines with J gene TRBJ2-1, with 9 bases fitting TRBD2. Per the germline V gene, CDR1 is MNHEY and CDR2 is SMNVEV (reference sequence). Germline trimming cut 8 bases from V and 5 bases from J; bases unmatched to any gene: 13. This CDR3 comprises 16 residues. For the CDR3, the DNA is TGTGCCAGCCAAACGAATAGCGGGAGCAACGACAATGAGCAGTTCTTC. Amino acids: CASQTNSGSNDNEQFF.

The chain is built from TRBV7-3 and TRBJ2-1, with 10 nucleotides matching TRBD2. CDR3 length: 15 amino acids. The germline V gene encodes CDR1 SGHTA and CDR2 FQGTGA. The J segment lost 5 bases and the V segment lost 1 base, leaving 2 bases of the junction unmatched. The DNA of the CDR3 is TGTGCCAGCAGCTTAATAGCGGGAGGTCACAATGAGCAGTTCTTC. Protein: CASSLIAGGHNEQFF. The complete variable domain, with remaining parts taken from reference TRBV7-3 and TRBJ2-1, reads GAGVSQTPSNKVTEKGKYVELRCDPISGHTALYWYRQSLGQGPEFLIYFQGTGAADDSGLPNDRFFAVRPEGSVSTLKIQRTERGDSAVYLCASSLIAGGHNEQFFGPGTRLTVL.

The rearrangement uses TRBV9 and TRBJ2-5, with TRBD2 matching 7 bases. From germline, CDR1 is SGDLS and CDR2 YYNGEE. J lost 2 bases, V lost 4 bases, and 8 bases had no gene match. The CDR3 contains 15 residues. CDR3: CASSPYERGQETQYF. Here the CDR3 DNA reads TGTGCCAGCAGCCCTTACGAGCGGGGTCAAGAGACCCAGTACTTC.

The CDR3 sequence: CASSSRDSYNSPLHF. Written as DNA, the CDR3 is TGTGCCAGCAGCTCCCGGGACAGTTATAATTCACCCCTCCACTTT. The gene calls are TRBV7-9 and TRBJ1-6; 7 bases match TRBD1. Germline CDR1 is SEHNR and CDR2 is FQNEAQ (reference sequence). The CDR3 is 15 residues long. With V trimmed by 4 bases and J by 4 bases, 4 bases remained unmatched.

This clone occurred once. The sample contains more than one DNA sequence encoding this CDR3. The chain is built from TRBV19 and TRBJ1-2; 9 nucleotides align to TRBD1. CDR1 is LNHDA, CDR2 SQIVND, per germline (reference sequence). CDR3 length equals 15 residues. V trimming: 2 bases; J trimming: 2 bases; junction bases outside the gene matches: 3. CDR3 protein: CASSIPGQGNYGYTF. The CDR3 DNA sequence: TGTGCCAGTAGTATACCCGGACAGGGGAACTATGGCTACACCTTC.

The rearrangement links TRBV18 to TRBJ2-6, with 11 positions matching TRBD2. After removal of 2 bases from V and 1 base from J, the junction contained 4 bases not matched to a gene. The CDR3 totals 18 residues. The germline V gene encodes CDR1 KGHSH and CDR2 LQKENI. The DNA for the CDR3 is TGTGCCAGCTCACCAAGCCTAGCGGGAGGATCTGGGGCCAACGTCCTGACTTTC. Protein sequence: CASSPSLAGGSGANVLTF.

Only a few counts were recorded for this clone. The genes are TRBV4-1 and TRBJ1-2; 8 positions match TRBD1. Trimming took 1 base from V and 7 from J; bases not matched to a gene: 20. Germline-derived CDR1 and CDR2 are MGHRA and YSYEKL. This CDR3 comprises 19 residues. As DNA, the CDR3 is TGCGCCAGCAGCCAAGTGGTGCTGATTGCGCGACAGGGGAATCGTGGCTACACCTTC. Translated, it gives CASSQVVLIARQGNRGYTF.

This clone was picked up a small number of times. The chain couples TRBV3-1 (or the pseudogene TRBV3-2) to TRBJ2-3, with D possibly being TRBD1 (5 bases). The germline V gene encodes CDR1 LGHDT and CDR2 YNNKEL (reference sequence). Deletions cut 0 bases from V and 5 bases from J, with 12 bases between. The CDR3 runs to 15 residues. The CDR3 region is CASSQEMGRGDTQYF. CDR3 bases: TGTGCCAGCAGCCAAGAGATGGGGCGCGGAGATACGCAGTATTTT.

The V gene is TRBV2, the J gene TRBJ1-2; D not certain. CDR3 size: 13 residues. CDR1 is SNHLY, CDR2 FYNNEI, per germline. The germline V and J ends were trimmed by 4 bases and 3 bases, with 9 bases remaining between them. CDR3 amino acids: CASSGEVDYGYTF. The CDR3 nucleotides read TGTGCCAGCAGTGGGGAGGTCGACTATGGCTACACCTTC.

This chain joins TRBV2 and TRBJ2-1; 7 bases align to TRBD1. Trimming cost V 6 bases and J 3 bases; bases outside gene matches: 5. The V gene's germline CDR1 is SNHLY and CDR2 FYNNEI. This CDR3 comprises 14 residues. The DNA of the CDR3 is TGTGCCAGCAGAAACAGGGGTAGCTACAATGAGCAGTTCTTC. It specifies CASRNRGSYNEQFF.

The chain joins TRBV9 to TRBJ1-1; D unresolved. Trimming removed 0 bases from V and 4 bases from J, with 10 bases in between. The CDR3 totals 14 residues. Germline V CDR1 and CDR2: SGDLS, YYNGEE. This CDR3 is CASSVVAGSTEAFF. CDR3 in DNA: TGTGCCAGCAGCGTAGTGGCGGGGAGCACTGAAGCTTTCTTT.

The chain joins TRBV27 to TRBJ1-2; no reliable D call. The CDR3 runs 13 residues. V lost 3 bases to trimming and J lost 4 bases, with 9 bases between them. CDR1 and CDR2 (germline): MNHEY, SMNVEV (reference sequence). CDR3 amino acids: CASSFGESYGYTF. The CDR3 bases are TGTGCCAGCAGTTTCGGGGAATCCTATGGCTACACCTTC.

This sequence joins TRBV3-1 (or the pseudogene TRBV3-2) and TRBJ1-6; D gene ambiguous. V lost 0 bases and J 9 bases, leaving 9 bases between the germline ends. The CDR3 length is 14 residues. Germline CDR1 is LGHDT and CDR2 is YNNKEL (reference sequence). The CDR3: CASSQELRISPLHF. The CDR3 DNA reads as TGTGCCAGCAGCCAAGAATTGCGGATTTCACCCCTCCACTTT.

The rearrangement joins TRBV4-2 to TRBJ1-5; tentative D call: TRBD1 (5 bases). This CDR3 has 16 amino acids. Germline CDR1 is LGHNA and CDR2 is YNFKEQ. V lost 0 bases to trimming and J lost 2 bases, with 11 bases between them. CDR3 residues: CASSQEAGNGNQPQHF. CDR3 DNA: TGTGCCAGCAGCCAAGAGGCAGGGAATGGCAATCAGCCCCAGCATTTT.

The chain couples TRBV5-6 to TRBJ1-4, with a weak D call TRBD1 (5 bases). Trimming left V 2 bases short and J 0 bases short, with 17 bases between. Looked up from germline, CDR1 is SGHDT and CDR2 is YYEEEE. The CDR3 runs 18 residues. For the CDR3, the DNA is TGTGCCAGCAGCTTATCTTTTTGGACAACAGCAACTAATGAAAAACTGTTTTTT. As protein: CASSLSFWTTATNEKLFF.

This clone appeared a single time. This chain links TRBV12-3 or TRBV12-4 with TRBJ2-7; 11 bases agree with TRBD2. With 3 bases clipped from V and 6 bases from J, the junction kept 1 base outside the gene matches. The CDR3 has 13 amino acids. CDR3 sequence: CASSFGLAGEQYF. The CDR3 DNA follows: TGTGCCAGCAGTTTTGGACTAGCGGGCGAGCAGTACTTC.

The chain employs TRBV5-4 and TRBJ2-5; the D is unclear. Germline CDR1 SGHNT, CDR2 YYREEE (reference sequence). This CDR3 comprises 14 residues. Trimming shortened V by 0 bases and J by 2 bases, and 8 bases separated the two germline ends. CDR3: CASSLGLLQETQYF. CDR3 DNA: TGTGCCAGCAGCTTGGGACTTTTACAAGAGACCCAGTACTTC.

CDR3 protein: CASSIGSGQGETQYF. The CDR3 DNA follows: TGTGCCAGTAGTATAGGCTCGGGACAGGGAGAGACCCAGTACTTC. The chain has TRBV19 and TRBJ2-5, with TRBD1 matching 9 bases. Germline CDR1 LNHDA, CDR2 SQIVND (reference sequence). V gave up 1 base and J gave up 4 bases; unmatched junction bases: 4. CDR3 length: 15 amino acids.

This chain links TRBV29-1 with TRBJ2-1; 9 nucleotides agree with TRBD2. V gave up 4 bases and J gave up 12 bases; unmatched junction bases: 10. The CDR3 consists of 13 residues. CDR1 SQVTM and CDR2 ANQGSEA come from the germline V gene. CDR3 DNA: TGCAGCGTTGCTACTAGCGGGCAAGGGTGGCAGTTCTTC. It translates to CSVATSGQGWQFF.

The V call is TRBV19, the J call TRBJ2-7; D ambiguous. V dropped 4 bases and J dropped 4 bases, with 17 bases sitting between them. CDR3 length: 15 residues. Per germline, CDR1 LNHDA and CDR2 SQIVND (reference sequence). CDR3 residues: CASSTTTQASYEQYF. CDR3 coding DNA: TGTGCCAGTAGTACTACAACCCAAGCGTCATACGAGCAGTACTTC. Looking up the rest from reference TRBV19 and TRBJ2-7 gives the full variable domain: DGGITQSPKYLFRKEGQNVTLSCEQNLNHDAMYWYRQDPGQGLRLIYYSQIVNDFQKGDIAEGYSVSREKKESFPLTVTSAQKNPTAFYLCASSTTTQASYEQYFGPGTRLTVT.

This clone is a singleton in its sample. The rearrangement links TRBV29-1 to TRBJ2-5; 9 bases are shared with TRBD1. Germline V gene lookup returns CDR1 SQVTM and CDR2 ANQGSEA. Unmatched junction bases numbered 6, after V lost 7 bases and J lost 3 bases. CDR3 size: 13 residues. CDR3 DNA sequence: TGCAGCGCCAAAGGACAGGGGAAAGAGACCCAGTACTTC. It yields the protein CSAKGQGKETQYF.

The chain carries TRBV5-1 and TRBJ2-7, with 10 nucleotides matching TRBD2. V lost 2 bases to trimming and J lost 1 base; unmatched junction nucleotides: 6. CDR1 is SGHRS and CDR2 is YFSETQ in the germline V gene. The CDR3 totals 16 residues. CDR3 amino acids: CASSFPTSGTSYEQYF. Written as DNA, the CDR3 is TGCGCCAGCAGCTTTCCAACTAGCGGGACGTCCTACGAGCAGTACTTC.

The chain's CDR3 is CASRGTGGSPLHF. CDR3 nucleotide sequence: TGTGCCAGCAGAGGGACAGGGGGTTCACCCCTCCACTTT. The genes are TRBV3-1 (or the pseudogene TRBV3-2) and TRBJ1-6; 11 bases align to TRBD1. The CDR3 has 13 amino acids. With 6 bases clipped from V and 9 bases from J, the junction kept 1 base outside the gene matches. Germline V lookup: CDR1 LGHDT, CDR2 YNNKEL (reference sequence).

This chain uses TRBV18 with TRBJ2-3, with 7 bases aligning to TRBD1. Looked up from germline, CDR1 is KGHSH and CDR2 is LQKENI. The CDR3 extends over 16 amino acids. V gave up 2 bases and J gave up 0 bases; unmatched junction bases: 5. CDR3 sequence: CASSPTGDPSTDTQYF. CDR3 nucleotide sequence: TGTGCCAGCTCACCAACAGGGGATCCTAGCACAGATACGCAGTATTTT.